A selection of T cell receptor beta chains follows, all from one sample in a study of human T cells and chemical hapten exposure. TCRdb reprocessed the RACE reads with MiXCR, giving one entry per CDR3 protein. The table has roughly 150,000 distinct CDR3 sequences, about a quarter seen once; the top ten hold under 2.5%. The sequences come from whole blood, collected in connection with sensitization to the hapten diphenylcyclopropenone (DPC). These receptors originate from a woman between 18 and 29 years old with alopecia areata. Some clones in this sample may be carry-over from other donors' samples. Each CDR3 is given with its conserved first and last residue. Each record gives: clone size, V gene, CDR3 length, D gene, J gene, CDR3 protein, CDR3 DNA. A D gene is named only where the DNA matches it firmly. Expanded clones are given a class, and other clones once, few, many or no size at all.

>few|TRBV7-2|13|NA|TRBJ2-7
CASSHTSGYEQYF
TGTGCCAGCAGTCACACTAGTGGCTACGAGCAGTACTTC
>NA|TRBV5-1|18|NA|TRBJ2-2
CASSLGWASSRNTGELFF
TGCGCCAGCAGCTTGGGATGGGCTAGCTCAAGGAACACCGGGGAGCTGTTTTTT
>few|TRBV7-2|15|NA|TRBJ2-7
CASSLGIGPTYEQYF
TGTGCCAGCAGCTTAGGTATAGGGCCTACCTACGAGCAGTACTTC
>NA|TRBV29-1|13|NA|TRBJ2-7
CSVEIGAAYEQYF
TGCAGCGTTGAAATAGGGGCGGCCTACGAGCAGTACTTC
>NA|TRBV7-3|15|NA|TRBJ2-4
CASSLSPGDLNIQYF
TGTGCCAGCAGTCTATCTCCTGGGGATTTAAACATTCAGTACTTC
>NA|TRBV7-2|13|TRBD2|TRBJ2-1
CASSLAGESEQFF
TGTGCCAGCAGCCTAGCGGGAGAAAGTGAGCAGTTCTTC
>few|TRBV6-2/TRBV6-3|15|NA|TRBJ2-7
CASSYSPYRDYEQYF
TGTGCCAGCAGTTACTCGCCTTACAGGGACTACGAGCAGTACTTC
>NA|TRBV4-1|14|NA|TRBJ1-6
CASSQDLRYSPLHF
TGCGCCAGCAGCCAAGATTTAAGGTATTCACCCCTCCACTTT
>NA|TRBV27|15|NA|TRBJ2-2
CASTPRGGIGRELFF
TGTGCCAGCACTCCACGGGGAGGCATTGGTCGCGAGCTGTTTTTT
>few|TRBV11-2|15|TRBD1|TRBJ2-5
CASTSNRGHQETQYF
TGTGCCAGCACCTCGAACAGGGGTCATCAAGAGACCCAGTACTTC
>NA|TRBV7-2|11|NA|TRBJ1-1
CASSLGYGAFF
TGTGCCAGCAGCTTAGGATACGGAGCTTTCTTT
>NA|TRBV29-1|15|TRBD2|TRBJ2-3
CSVSPTSGKVDTQYF
TGCAGCGTTTCCCCGACTAGCGGGAAGGTAGATACGCAGTATTTT
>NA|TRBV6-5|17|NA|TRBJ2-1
CASRVLGTQKGGNEQFF
TGTGCCTCCCGCGTATTGGGTACGCAGAAAGGAGGCAATGAGCAGTTCTTC
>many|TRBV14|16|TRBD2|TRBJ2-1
CASSGRLAGVRFEQFF
TGTGCCAGCAGCGGTCGACTAGCGGGAGTGAGGTTTGAGCAGTTCTTC
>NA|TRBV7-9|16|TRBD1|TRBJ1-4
CASSWTGLGGNEKLFF
TGTGCCAGCAGCTGGACAGGGTTGGGCGGTAATGAAAAACTGTTTTTT
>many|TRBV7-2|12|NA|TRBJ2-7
CASSLGAGWAYF
TGTGCCAGCAGCTTAGGTGCGGGATGGGCATACTTC
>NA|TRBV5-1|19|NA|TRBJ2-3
CASSLDIGMVARRADTQYF
TGCGCCAGCAGCTTAGATATTGGAATGGTTGCCAGGAGGGCAGATACGCAGTATTTT
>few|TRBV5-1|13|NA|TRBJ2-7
CASSLGGHPEQYF
TGCGCCAGCAGCTTGGGTGGTCACCCCGAGCAGTACTTC
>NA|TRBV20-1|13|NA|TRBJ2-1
CSANRLVHNEQFF
TGCAGTGCTAACAGACTAGTACACAATGAGCAGTTCTTC
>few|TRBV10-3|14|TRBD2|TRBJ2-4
CAISGSGNGDIQYF
TGTGCCATATCAGGGAGCGGGAATGGTGACATTCAGTACTTC
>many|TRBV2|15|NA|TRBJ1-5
CASSEIIPGLLPQHF
TGTGCCAGCAGCGAAATAATTCCGGGACTCCTGCCCCAGCATTTT
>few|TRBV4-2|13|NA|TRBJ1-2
CASSPEDHYGYTF
TGTGCCAGCAGCCCGGAGGACCACTATGGCTACACCTTC
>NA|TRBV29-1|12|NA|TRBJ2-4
CSVGQEKNIQYF
TGCAGCGTTGGACAGGAAAAAAACATTCAGTACTTC
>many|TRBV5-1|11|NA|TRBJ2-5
CASSYQETQYF
TGTGCCAGCAGCTACCAAGAGACCCAGTACTTC
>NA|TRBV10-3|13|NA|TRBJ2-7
CAISDAGFNEQYF
TGTGCCATCAGTGATGCAGGGTTTAACGAGCAGTACTTC
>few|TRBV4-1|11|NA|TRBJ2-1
CASSQVGEQFF
TGCGCCAGCAGCCAAGTTGGAGAGCAGTTCTTC
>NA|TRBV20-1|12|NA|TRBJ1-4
CSASRDAEKLFF
TGCAGTGCTAGTAGGGACGCCGAAAAACTGTTTTTT
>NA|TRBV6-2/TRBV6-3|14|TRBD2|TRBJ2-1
CASTSWTSGNEQFF
TGTGCCAGCACTTCTTGGACTAGTGGGAATGAGCAGTTCTTC